The sequence of this T cell receptor (beta chain) was determined in a study of T cell responses to AZD1222 COVID-19 vaccine. Findings and limits, study-wide: Just a handful of people given AZD1222 tested seropositive at baseline. Clonal diversity was possibly underestimated, and white British individuals and females predominated among donors.

As to this clone: Its antigen is as yet unknown.

V lost 7 bases, J lost 0 bases, and 8 bases stayed unmatched. This CDR3 is built from 16 residues. Profiling relied on immunoSEQ multiplex PCR, and the TCRdb table lists in-frame clones only, not all of them. The sample consists of about 140,000 clones, nearly 95% of them appearing once. The receptor's source is an adult who received the AZD1222 COVID-19 vaccine. This material consisted of peripheral blood, taken 28 days after the second AZD1222 dose. The rearrangement links TRBV6-7 to TRBJ2-1; TRBD1 agrees at 8 bases. TRBV6-7 is filed as an ORF, its function uncertain. The chain's CDR3 is CASTSGQGGSYNEQFF. CDR3 in DNA: TGTGCCAGCACCTCCGGACAGGGCGGCTCCTACAATGAGCAGTTCTTC.